What follows is one T cell receptor beta chain and its context. Its matching antigen is unknown. This sample was taken from a study of T cell responses to AZD1222 COVID-19 vaccine. Findings and limits, study-wide: Baseline seropositivity occurred in only a handful of AZD1222 recipients. Of spike-specific TCRs, nearly half reportedly target regions left unmutated in variants. Researchers report vaccine-associated CD4 TCRs spanning spike, with dominance at 160-218 and 743-854. Two AZD1222 doses significantly raised spike-specific TCR breadth and depth over controls.

The germline gives CDR1 SGHKS, CDR2 YYEKEE (reference sequence). The CDR3 is 17 residues long. J lost 8 bases, V lost 2 bases, and 13 bases had no gene match. Here immunoSEQ multiplex PCR was the method, and the copy in TCRdb shows in-frame clones only, minus some. The sample carries under 95,000 clones, approximately 83% recorded once. The gene calls are TRBV5-5 and TRBJ2-1, with 10 bases identical to TRBD2. This sequence originates from an adult in good health. Sequenced here: peripheral blood, sampled on day 0 of AZD1222 vaccination. The chain's CDR3 is CASSFRASGSLAHEQFF. Here the CDR3 DNA reads TGTGCCAGCAGCTTTCGTGCTAGCGGGAGTTTAGCCCATGAGCAGTTCTTC.